This entry lists 30 T cell receptor beta chains sequenced from one sample in a study of blood T cell repertoires in COVID-19. Clones were read by immunoSEQ multiplex PCR, and TCRdb kept only the in-frame ones, dropping some. The table shows roughly 46,000 clones, with less than 85% occurring only once. Specimen: peripheral blood. The receptors come from a man between 60 and 70 years old with acute or convalescent COVID-19.

The chain carries TRBV30 and TRBJ2-3; 7 bases are shared with TRBD1. CDR1 and CDR2 from the germline V gene are GTSNPN and SVGIG (reference sequence). The CDR3 consists of 14 residues. The V segment lost 4 bases and the J segment 2 bases; nucleotides outside the gene matches: 6. CDR3 loop: CAWNRDRHTDTQYF. The CDR3 bases are TGTGCCTGGAACCGGGACAGACACACAGATACGCAGTATTTT.

V and J are TRBV18 and TRBJ1-2, with 9 bases fitting TRBD1. The germline gives CDR1 KGHSH, CDR2 LQKENI. V was clipped by 2 bases and J by 4 bases; unmatched bases: 5. The CDR3 covers 15 residues. The CDR3 sequence is CASSPGTGPSYGYTF. Written as DNA, the CDR3 is TGTGCCAGCTCACCAGGGACAGGGCCGTCCTATGGCTACACCTTC.

This chain links TRBV5-1 with TRBJ1-2, with 9 nucleotides matching TRBD1. V lost 3 bases, J lost 4 bases, and 7 bases stayed unmatched. This CDR3 is built from 15 residues. CDR1 and CDR2 (germline): SGHRS, YFSETQ. CDR3 residues: CASSSDRGSSYGYTF. The CDR3 region has the DNA TGCGCCAGCAGCTCTGACAGGGGGAGCTCCTATGGCTACACCTTC.

V usage is TRBV5-1 and J usage is TRBJ2-5; 9 positions match TRBD1. The trim removed 4 bases at V and 1 base at J, leaving 8 bases unmatched. CDR1 and CDR2 (germline): SGHRS, YFSETQ. The CDR3 consists of 16 residues. The CDR3 loop is CASSRAQGAVQETQYF. The CDR3 DNA is TGCGCCAGCAGCCGAGCACAGGGGGCGGTCCAAGAGACCCAGTACTTC.

This chain connects TRBV6-5 to TRBJ1-2; 8 positions agree with TRBD1. Germline assignment: CDR1 MNHEY and CDR2 SVGAGI. After removal of 6 bases from V and 6 bases from J, the junction contained 9 bases not matched to a gene. The CDR3 sequence is 14 residues long. The chain's CDR3 is CASRHRRGLDGYTF. The CDR3 coding sequence is TGTGCCAGCAGGCACCGCAGGGGGCTTGATGGCTACACCTTC.

The chain links TRBV30 to TRBJ1-2; 8 bases fit TRBD1. The CDR3 consists of 13 residues. The germline CDR1 and CDR2 sequences are GTSNPN and SVGIG (reference sequence). J lost 7 bases, V lost 7 bases, and 11 bases had no gene match. The CDR3: CAYEQGEIGGYTF. The CDR3 bases are TGTGCCTATGAACAGGGGGAAATCGGTGGCTACACCTTC.

The V gene is TRBV28, the J gene TRBJ1-2, with D perhaps matching TRBD1 (6 bases). The CDR3 loop spans 18 amino acids. Trimming removed 3 bases from V and 2 bases from J, with 22 bases in between. CDR1 and CDR2 from the germline V gene are MDHEN and SYDVKM. As DNA, the CDR3 is TGTGCCAGCAGTTTTGGGTTCAGACAGGAGATGATGAACTATGGCTACACCTTC. The encoded protein is CASSFGFRQEMMNYGYTF.

This chain joins TRBV10-2 and TRBJ2-1; maybe TRBD2 (5 bases). The V and J ends lost 4 bases and 5 bases respectively, with 9 bases between them. In germline, CDR1 is WSHSY, CDR2 SAAADI. The CDR3 has 13 residues. This CDR3 is CASSGAGDNEQFF. The CDR3 coding sequence is TGCGCCAGCAGTGGGGCCGGGGACAATGAGCAGTTCTTC.

The chain has TRBV18 and TRBJ1-4, with D maybe TRBD1 (6 bases). CDR1 is KGHSH and CDR2 is LQKENI in the germline V gene. The V end was cut by 6 bases, the J end by 7 bases, with 15 bases between. This CDR3 region has 14 residues. CDR3 residues: CASSAQGTFEKLFF. CDR3 nucleotide sequence: TGTGCCAGCTCCGCACAGGGAACTTTTGAAAAACTGTTTTTT. Combining the CDR3 with reference TRBV18 and TRBJ1-4 gives the whole variable domain NAGVMQNPRHLVRRRGQEARLRCSPMKGHSHVYWYRQLPEEGLKFMVYLQKENIIDESGMPKERFSAEFPKEGPSILRIQQVVRGDSAAYFCASSAQGTFEKLFFGSGTQLSVL.

The V call is TRBV2, the J call TRBJ1-4; 9 positions match TRBD1. The CDR3 has 15 amino acids. Looked up from germline, CDR1 is SNHLY and CDR2 is FYNNEI. With V trimmed by 6 bases and J by 7 bases, 9 bases remained unmatched. The CDR3 spells CASSPGQGRLEKLFF. The CDR3 DNA sequence: TGTGCCAGCAGCCCAGGACAGGGGAGGCTTGAAAAACTGTTTTTT.

The V call is TRBV3-1 (or the pseudogene TRBV3-2), the J call TRBJ2-3; D uncertain. The CDR3 consists of 17 residues. The germline CDR1 and CDR2 sequences are LGHDT and YNNKEL (reference sequence). V was cut by 0 bases and J by 0 bases, with 13 bases left in between. CDR3 region: CASSQEFSALSTDTQYF. The CDR3, as DNA: TGTGCCAGCAGCCAAGAGTTCAGCGCGCTTAGCACAGATACGCAGTATTTT.

This clone occurred once. CDR3: CASSQGQDVYGYTF. CDR3 DNA sequence: TGCGCCAGCAGCCAAGGACAGGATGTCTATGGCTACACCTTC. The chain recombines TRBV4-1 with TRBJ1-2; possible D gene TRBD1, 6 bases. Trimming pared 1 base from V and 4 bases from J, leaving 10 bases between. The CDR3 consists of 14 residues. The germline CDR1 and CDR2 sequences are MGHRA and YSYEKL.

This clone was recorded only once. J is TRBJ1-2 and V is TRBV12-3 or TRBV12-4, with 7 bases fitting TRBD1. V shed 5 bases, J shed 4 bases, and the junction held 4 bases outside the gene matches. This CDR3 spans 13 amino acids. CDR3 amino acids: CASSPGQIYGYTF. CDR3 bases: TGTGCCAGCAGTCCGGGACAGATCTATGGCTACACCTTC.

The genes are TRBV24-1 and TRBJ1-1; no reliable D call. CDR3 length: 13 residues. With 0 bases removed from V and 6 bases from J, the gap between germline ends came to 7 bases. Germline lookup yields CDR1 KGHDR and CDR2 SFDVKD. For the CDR3, the DNA is TGTGCCACCAGTGATTTGCGGGAGCCTGAAGCTTTCTTT. This gives the protein CATSDLREPEAFF.

The chain uses TRBV12-5 and TRBJ2-2, with 13 nucleotides matching TRBD2. Germline loops: CDR1 LGHNT, CDR2 FRNRAP. V shed 4 bases, J shed 2 bases, and the junction held 7 bases outside the gene matches. The CDR3 has 18 amino acids. CDR3 sequence: CASGSWTSGGHNTGELFF. The CDR3 coding sequence is TGTGCTAGTGGTTCCTGGACTAGCGGGGGCCACAACACCGGGGAGCTGTTTTTT.

CDR3 residues: CSASPQGLYSNQPQHF. Here the CDR3 DNA reads TGCAGTGCTAGTCCCCAGGGACTTTATAGCAATCAGCCCCAGCATTTT. V and J are TRBV20-1 and TRBJ1-5; D perhaps matches TRBD1 (5 bases). The CDR3 has 16 residues. Germline assignment: CDR1 DFQATT and CDR2 SNEGSKA (reference sequence). V lost 3 bases to trimming and J lost 0 bases, with 15 bases between them.

This clone was seen a handful of times. This sequence joins TRBV4-1 and TRBJ2-7, with 10 bases lining up with TRBD2. Germline V gene sequence: CDR1 MGHRA, CDR2 YSYEKL. V shed 0 bases, J shed 6 bases, and the junction held 8 bases outside the gene matches. The CDR3 is made up of 16 amino acids. The CDR3 bases are TGCGCCAGCAGCCAAGAGGTAGGTCTAGCGGGAGCCGAGCAGTACTTC. It codes for CASSQEVGLAGAEQYF.

The chain has TRBV30 and TRBJ2-7, with a possible D match to TRBD2 (6 bases). The length of the CDR3 is 12 residues. Germline CDR1 GTSNPN, CDR2 SVGIG (reference sequence). The CDR3 region is CAWSVGGAPARV. The CDR3 region has the DNA TGTGCCTGGAGTGTAGGAGGGGCACCCGCCAGGGTC.

V is TRBV2 and J is TRBJ1-1; D is undetermined. V lost 5 bases and J 2 bases, leaving 9 bases between the germline ends. The CDR3 length is 13 residues. CDR1 and CDR2 from the germline V gene are SNHLY and FYNNEI. The CDR3 sequence: CASSRYPNTEAFF. The CDR3 DNA reads as TGTGCCAGCAGTCGGTATCCCAACACTGAAGCTTTCTTT. The entire variable domain, with the rest obtained from reference TRBV2 and TRBJ1-1, is as follows: EPEVTQTPSHQVTQMGQEVILRCVPISNHLYFYWYRQILGQKVEFLVSFYNNEISEKSEIFDDQFSVERPDGSNFTLKIRSTKLEDSAMYFCASSRYPNTEAFFGQGTRLTVV.

This sequence joins TRBV7-7 and TRBJ2-5; D is perhaps TRBD1 (7 bases). Trimming took 4 bases from V and 5 from J, leaving 26 bases between them. This CDR3 has 18 residues. CDR1 and CDR2 from the germline V gene are SSHAT and FNYEAQ (reference sequence). The CDR3 sequence is CASSSTLRGTGVEETQYF. CDR3 nucleotides: TGTGCCAGCAGCTCTACTCTCAGGGGGACGGGGGTCGAGGAGACCCAGTACTTC.

The chain uses TRBV5-4 and TRBJ2-3; 8 positions agree with TRBD2. Germline V lookup: CDR1 SGHNT, CDR2 YYREEE (reference sequence). The CDR3 has 15 residues. V shed 0 bases and J 4 bases; nucleotides not matched to a gene: 4. Here the CDR3 reads CASSLAGGAPDTQYF. As DNA, the CDR3 is TGTGCCAGCAGCTTGGCCGGGGGGGCGCCAGATACGCAGTATTTT. The entire variable domain, with the rest obtained from reference TRBV5-4 and TRBJ2-3, is as follows: ETGVTQSPTHLIKTRGQQVTLRCSSQSGHNTVSWYQQALGQGPQFIFQYYREEENGRGNFPPRFSGLQFPNYSSELNVNALELDDSALYLCASSLAGGAPDTQYFGPGTRLTVL.

The chain joins TRBV16 to TRBJ2-2; the D gene is possibly TRBD1 (5 bases). V was trimmed by 4 bases and J by 8 bases, leaving 8 bases between them. The germline V gene encodes CDR1 KGHSY and CDR2 FQNENV. The CDR3 runs 12 residues. In DNA, the CDR3 is TGTGCCAGCAGCCCACAGGCGGGGGAGCTGTTTTTT. Amino acid sequence: CASSPQAGELFF.

The chain joins TRBV14 to TRBJ1-1; 10 nucleotides line up with TRBD1. The germline V gene encodes CDR1 SGHDN and CDR2 FVKESK. V trimming: 4 bases; J trimming: 4 bases; junction bases outside the gene matches: 9. This CDR3 has 16 residues. The CDR3 spells CASSRGTGVVGTEAFF. CDR3 bases: TGTGCCAGCAGCCGCGGGACAGGGGTCGTCGGCACTGAAGCTTTCTTT.

V gene TRBV2 combines with J gene TRBJ1-4; a possible D gene is TRBD1 (5 bases). The CDR3 totals 12 residues. V was pared by 11 bases and J by 5 bases, with 12 bases between. Germline CDR1 SNHLY, CDR2 FYNNEI. The CDR3 is CAGQGGNEKLFF. Here the CDR3 DNA reads TGTGCCGGCCAGGGAGGAAATGAAAAACTGTTTTTT.

This chain joins TRBV28 and TRBJ1-5, with unresolved D. Per germline, CDR1 MDHEN and CDR2 SYDVKM. The CDR3 covers 14 residues. Trimming pared 5 bases from V and 0 bases from J, leaving 8 bases between. The CDR3 DNA follows: TGTGCCAGCAGTATGCGGATTAGCAATCAGCCCCAGCATTTT. Encoded protein: CASSMRISNQPQHF.

This clone is classed as medium-sized. The V gene is TRBV2, the J gene TRBJ2-2, with 7 bases aligning to TRBD1. Germline loops: CDR1 SNHLY, CDR2 FYNNEI. V lost 9 bases and J lost 1; bases outside the gene matches: 2. The CDR3 consists of 13 residues. This CDR3 is CASGDRNTGELFF. The CDR3 bases are TGTGCCAGTGGGGACAGGAACACCGGGGAGCTGTTTTTT.

This clone was observed a few times. The rearrangement links TRBV28 to TRBJ1-1; a weak D match, TRBD1 (5 bases). The CDR3 length is 12 residues. CDR1 is MDHEN and CDR2 is SYDVKM in the germline V gene. Trimming took off 11 bases at V and 2 bases at J, with 12 bases between the two ends. CDR3 nucleotides: TGTGCCCATAGTCAGGGAAACACTGAAGCTTTCTTT. Translated, it gives CAHSQGNTEAFF. Combining the CDR3 with reference TRBV28 and TRBJ1-1 gives the whole variable domain DVKVTQSSRYLVKRTGEKVFLECVQDMDHENMFWYRQDPGLGLRLIYFSYDVKMKEKGDIPEGYSVSREKKERFSLILESASTNQTSMYLCAHSQGNTEAFFGQGTRLTVV.

The CDR3 DNA reads TGTGCCAGTAGTACCACGACAGGGTACAATCAGCCCCAGCATTTT. Its protein is CASSTTTGYNQPQHF. This chain uses TRBV19 with TRBJ1-5; 7 bases are a match to TRBD1. V shed 4 bases, J shed 3 bases, and the junction held 6 bases outside the gene matches. The V gene's germline CDR1 is LNHDA and CDR2 SQIVND (reference sequence). The CDR3 extends over 15 amino acids.

This clone was recorded only once. V gene TRBV7-2 combines with J gene TRBJ1-4; no clear D gene. Germline CDR1 reads SGHTA; CDR2 reads FQGNSA. This CDR3 has 16 amino acids. V dropped 1 base and J dropped 2 bases, with 11 bases sitting between them. The CDR3 is CASSLDVWATNEKLFF. CDR3 DNA: TGTGCCAGCAGCTTAGATGTTTGGGCGACTAATGAAAAACTGTTTTTT.

The chain combines TRBV3-1 (or the pseudogene TRBV3-2) with TRBJ1-1; D is perhaps TRBD1 (5 bases). The CDR3 covers 14 residues. V dropped 6 bases and J dropped 1 base, with 12 bases sitting between them. Germline V lookup: CDR1 LGHDT, CDR2 YNNKEL (reference sequence). As DNA, the CDR3 is TGTGCCAGCAGTCAACCAGGGTCGAACACTGAAGCTTTCTTT. Encoded protein: CASSQPGSNTEAFF.